The rows below give T cell receptor beta chains drawn from one sample of a study of spatial heterogeneity in lung cancer. TCRdb ran MiXCR on the 5' RACE reads and lists one entry per CDR3 protein. The sample lists about 10,000 distinct CDR3 sequences; 5.5% to 6.5% were seen once. The specimen comprised normal lung tissue next to the tumor, sampled at surgery. All receptors come from a male donor with early-stage non-small cell lung cancer. Each CDR3 is given with its conserved first and last residue. A D gene is named only where the DNA matches it firmly. Where a row states a size, it is once, few, many or the class of an expanded clone; other rows omit it.

14	NA	TRBJ2-1	TRBV9	many	TGTGCCAGCAGCGTAGAGGACAGCTACAATGAGCAGTTCTTC	CASSVEDSYNEQFF
17	TRBD2	TRBJ2-1	TRBV9	NA	TGTGCCAGCAGCGTAGGGAGCGGGAGCTACGGTGCTAGTGAGCAGTTCTTC	CASSVGSGSYGASEQFF
17	TRBD2	TRBJ2-1	TRBV20-1	many	TGCAGTGCTACGGACAGGGGGACTAGCGGGAGCTACAATGAGCAGTTCTTC	CSATDRGTSGSYNEQFF
14	NA	TRBJ2-1	TRBV30	many	TGTGCCTGGAGACCAGGATACTCCTACAATGAGCAGTTCTTC	CAWRPGYSYNEQFF
15	TRBD2	TRBJ2-7	TRBV20-1	many	TGCAGTGCCATTAGACTAGCATCCTCTTCCTACGAGCAGTACTTC	CSAIRLASSSYEQYF
15	TRBD1	TRBJ1-1	TRBV5-6	medium-sized	TGTGCCAGCAGCTTAGGGGGACAGGGAAGCCCAGAAGCTTTCTTT	CASSLGGQGSPEAFF
13	NA	TRBJ2-7	TRBV6-6	many	TGTGCCAGCAGTTACTCGATCAGGAATGAGCAGTACTTC	CASSYSIRNEQYF
15	TRBD1	TRBJ2-3	TRBV27	many	TGTGCCAGCAGACCACAGGGGGCGGGCACAGATACGCAGTATTTT	CASRPQGAGTDTQYF
14	TRBD1	TRBJ1-2	TRBV10-3	many	TGTGCCATCTTCTTGGACAGGGGGCCCTATGGCTACACCTTC	CAIFLDRGPYGYTF
13	TRBD1	TRBJ2-7	TRBV20-1	medium-sized	TGCAGTGCCCCGGGACAGGGGAGATACGAGCAGTACTTC	CSAPGQGRYEQYF
17	TRBD2	TRBJ2-2	TRBV5-4	medium-sized	TGTGCCAGCAGCGTTGGCGGGGGGGCCGGAAACACCGGGGAGCTGTTTTTT	CASSVGGGAGNTGELFF
13	TRBD1	TRBJ2-1	TRBV7-9	medium-sized	TGTGCCAGCAGCCCCGGGACAGCCAATGAGCAGTTCTTC	CASSPGTANEQFF
17	NA	TRBJ1-4	TRBV20-1	many	TGCAGTGCTAGAGGTCCAGGACTGGAGTTCTTTAATGAAAAACTGTTTTTT	CSARGPGLEFFNEKLFF
12	NA	TRBJ1-2	TRBV12-3/TRBV12-4	NA	TGTGCCAGCAGTCCAGATAGCTATGGCTACACCTTC	CASSPDSYGYTF
15	NA	TRBJ1-1	TRBV28	NA	TGTGCCAGCAGTTTTCTCCTGTACCAGAACACTGAAGCTTTCTTT	CASSFLLYQNTEAFF
16	TRBD2	TRBJ2-3	TRBV5-4	many	TGTGCCAGCAGCGACGGACTAGCGGGGGGTCCGGATACGCAGTATTTT	CASSDGLAGGPDTQYF
16	NA	TRBJ2-1	TRBV6-6	medium-sized	TGTGCCAGCAGTTATTTGGGCCTCACCTCCTACAATGAGCAGTTCTTC	CASSYLGLTSYNEQFF
15	TRBD1	TRBJ2-5	TRBV18	medium-sized	TGTGCCAGCTCACCACGGGGACAGGGAGGAGAGACCCAGTACTTC	CASSPRGQGGETQYF
15	NA	TRBJ2-7	TRBV19	many	TGTGCCAGTAGTACCTTCGGACGGGGACGGGACGAGCAGTACTTC	CASSTFGRGRDEQYF